These 27 T cell receptor beta chains originate from one sample sequenced in a study of blood T cell repertoires in COVID-19. Some clones are missing from TCRdb's copy, which holds only in-frame ones; the method was immunoSEQ multiplex PCR. The table records under 200,000 clones, approximately 83% of them present only once. The sequenced material came from peripheral blood. All receptors derive from a man aged 55 to 70 with acute or convalescent COVID-19.

The CDR3: CASSLEVSGYTQYF. The CDR3 DNA reads as TGTGCCAGCAGCTTAGAGGTCAGCGGCTATACGCAGTATTTT. The chain joins TRBV7-8 to TRBJ2-3; tentatively, D is TRBD2 (5 bases). The CDR3 contains 14 residues. V was cut by 1 base and J by 7 bases, with 12 bases left in between. Germline CDR1 is SGHVS and CDR2 is FQNEAQ.

V and J are TRBV10-3 and TRBJ2-2; D is unresolved. CDR3 length: 14 residues. V lost 5 bases and J 0 bases, leaving 7 bases between the germline ends. In germline, CDR1 is ENHRY, CDR2 SYGVKD. CDR3 loop: CAISPGTNTGELFF. CDR3 nucleotides: TGTGCCATCAGTCCAGGTACGAACACCGGGGAGCTGTTTTTT.

This clone has more than one count but fewer than ten. This chain joins TRBV5-1 and TRBJ1-2; D perhaps matches TRBD1 (5 bases). V was shortened by 4 bases and J by 5 bases, with 21 bases between the two germline ends. CDR1 is SGHRS, CDR2 YFSETQ, per germline. The CDR3 is 16 residues long. The CDR3 loop reads CASSPDTPGGEYGYTF. The CDR3 DNA reads TGCGCCAGCAGCCCCGACACGCCTGGGGGGGAGTATGGCTACACCTTC.

This clone was picked up a small number of times. The V and J genes are TRBV9 and TRBJ2-7; 12 nucleotides match TRBD1. CDR1 is SGDLS, CDR2 YYNGEE, per germline. The J segment lost 2 bases and the V segment lost 4 bases, leaving 4 bases of the junction unmatched. This CDR3 contains 15 residues. As DNA, the CDR3 is TGTGCCAGCAGCATCGGGACAGGGGGCCCCTACGAGCAGTACTTC. This translates into CASSIGTGGPYEQYF.

The chain joins TRBV7-2 to TRBJ1-3; D is unresolved. There are 14 residues in the CDR3. V lost 0 bases, J lost 2 bases, and 5 bases lay in between. The V gene's germline CDR1 is SGHTA and CDR2 FQGNSA. CDR3 region: CASSLAGAGNTIYF. CDR3 in DNA: TGTGCCAGCAGCTTAGCGGGCGCTGGAAACACCATATATTTT.

The chain carries TRBV29-1 and TRBJ2-3; 8 nucleotides agree with TRBD1. With 4 bases clipped from V and 0 bases from J, the junction kept 6 bases outside the gene matches. CDR1 is SQVTM and CDR2 is ANQGSEA in the germline V gene. This CDR3 contains 15 residues. The CDR3 DNA reads as TGCAGCGTTGGCCGCAGGGGGCTTAGCACAGATACGCAGTATTTT. The encoded protein is CSVGRRGLSTDTQYF.

Concerning this clone itself: Other DNA sequences in this sample translate to the same CDR3. The V call is TRBV5-1, the J call TRBJ2-1; tentatively, D is TRBD1 (5 bases). Germline CDR1 is SGHRS and CDR2 is YFSETQ. V lost 1 base, J lost 0 bases, and 8 bases lay in between. The CDR3 totals 15 residues. The CDR3 loop reads CASSLLDSSYNEQFF. The DNA for the CDR3 is TGCGCCAGCAGCTTGCTCGACAGCTCCTACAATGAGCAGTTCTTC.

The V call is TRBV19, the J call TRBJ1-5, with D tentatively TRBD1 (5 bases). The length of the CDR3 is 15 residues. CDR1 LNHDA and CDR2 SQIVND come from the germline V gene (reference sequence). Trimming removed 3 bases from V and 1 base from J, with 10 bases in between. The CDR3 DNA sequence: TGTGCCAGTAGTATGAACGGGGGAAGCAATCAGCCCCAGCATTTT. It codes for CASSMNGGSNQPQHF. Combining the CDR3 with reference TRBV19 and TRBJ1-5 gives the whole variable domain DGGITQSPKYLFRKEGQNVTLSCEQNLNHDAMYWYRQDPGQGLRLIYYSQIVNDFQKGDIAEGYSVSREKKESFPLTVTSAQKNPTAFYLCASSMNGGSNQPQHFGDGTRLSIL.

The gene calls are TRBV18 and TRBJ1-2; D call uncertain. Germline V gene sequence: CDR1 KGHSH, CDR2 LQKENI. Trimming took off 2 bases at V and 5 bases at J, with 15 bases between the two ends. This CDR3 is 15 amino acids long. CDR3 region: CASSPGIREAYGYTF. DNA for the CDR3: TGTGCCAGCTCACCAGGTATCCGAGAAGCGTATGGCTACACCTTC.

This chain links TRBV7-3 with TRBJ2-1; TRBD2 is a possible D gene (5 bases). CDR1 and CDR2 from the germline V gene are SGHTA and FQGTGA. Trimming removed 5 bases at V and 0 bases at J, with 11 bases between. There are 15 residues in the CDR3. CDR3 DNA sequence: TGTGCCAGCAGCCCCGGACTCCCCTCCTACAATGAGCAGTTCTTC. It translates to CASSPGLPSYNEQFF.

The chain couples TRBV19 to TRBJ2-1, with D unresolved. The germline V and J ends were trimmed by 7 bases and 0 bases, with 13 bases remaining between them. Germline lookup yields CDR1 LNHDA and CDR2 SQIVND (reference sequence). This CDR3 is built from 15 residues. This chain's CDR3 is CASTQQPSSYNEQFF. CDR3 nucleotides: TGTGCCAGTACCCAGCAACCTAGCTCCTACAATGAGCAGTTCTTC.

CDR3: CASSQTSGIPYEQYF. The CDR3 DNA sequence: TGTGCCAGCAGTCAGACTAGCGGGATCCCCTACGAGCAGTACTTC. The V call is TRBV5-4, the J call TRBJ2-7; 11 bases agree with TRBD2. Trimming took 5 bases from V and 2 from J; bases not matched to a gene: 6. The CDR3 covers 15 residues. The V gene's germline CDR1 is SGHNT and CDR2 YYREEE (reference sequence).

The chain couples TRBV7-8 to TRBJ2-5; the D is unclear. Germline CDR1 reads SGHVS; CDR2 reads FQNEAQ. Trimming shortened V by 1 base and J by 5 bases, and 8 bases separated the two germline ends. The CDR3 has 13 amino acids. CDR3 sequence reads: CASSLGLLETQYF. Here the CDR3 DNA reads TGTGCCAGCAGCTTAGGTCTGTTGGAGACCCAGTACTTC.

V gene TRBV6-5 combines with J gene TRBJ1-3, with D perhaps matching TRBD1 (5 bases). The CDR3 totals 13 residues. With 2 bases removed from V and 4 bases from J, the gap between germline ends came to 6 bases. Germline CDR1 is MNHEY and CDR2 is SVGAGI. The CDR3 protein is CASSYRQGNTIYF. The CDR3 bases are TGTGCCAGCAGTTACCGACAGGGAAACACCATATATTTT.

J is TRBJ1-2 and V is TRBV28, with D unresolved. Trimming took off 8 bases at V and 6 bases at J, with 10 bases between the two ends. This CDR3 comprises 11 residues. In germline, CDR1 is MDHEN, CDR2 SYDVKM. In nucleotides, the CDR3 is TGTGCCAGCTTGTTCAGAAATGGCTACACCTTC. It is translated as CASLFRNGYTF.

The chain links TRBV5-6 to TRBJ1-2, with 8 bases aligning to TRBD1. This CDR3 spans 14 amino acids. Trimming cost V 4 bases and J 7 bases; bases outside gene matches: 9. Germline-derived CDR1 and CDR2 are SGHDT and YYEEEE. CDR3 DNA: TGTGCCAGCAGCGCGTTGGACAGGGCTGGTGGCTACACCTTC. It is translated as CASSALDRAGGYTF.

This chain joins TRBV30 and TRBJ1-1; 9 bases fit TRBD1. Germline loops: CDR1 GTSNPN, CDR2 SVGIG (reference sequence). The CDR3 is made up of 13 amino acids. Unmatched junction bases numbered 5, after V lost 4 bases and J lost 5 bases. Here the CDR3 reads CAWTRQGGTEAFF. The CDR3 bases are TGTGCCTGGACCCGACAGGGGGGGACTGAAGCTTTCTTT.

This clone was observed a handful of times. V gene TRBV7-9 combines with J gene TRBJ2-2; 9 bases are a match to TRBD2. CDR3 length: 14 amino acids. Germline trimming cut 3 bases from V and 6 bases from J; bases unmatched to any gene: 2. The germline V gene encodes CDR1 SEHNR and CDR2 FQNEAQ (reference sequence). CDR3 protein: CASSFAGGAGELFF. The CDR3 DNA is TGTGCCAGCAGCTTTGCGGGAGGGGCCGGGGAGCTGTTTTTT.

The rearrangement links TRBV30 to TRBJ2-1, with 10 nucleotides matching TRBD2. V shed 3 bases, J shed 3 bases, and the junction held 5 bases outside the gene matches. Germline values: CDR1 GTSNPN, CDR2 SVGIG (reference sequence). CDR3 size: 15 residues. DNA of the CDR3: TGTGCCTGGAGGTGGACTAGCGGACACTACAATGAGCAGTTCTTC. Encoded protein: CAWRWTSGHYNEQFF.

The V call is TRBV28, the J call TRBJ2-7; TRBD1 agrees at 10 bases. This CDR3 comprises 15 residues. V lost 3 bases to trimming and J lost 2 bases; unmatched junction nucleotides: 4. CDR1 and CDR2 (germline): MDHEN, SYDVKM. The CDR3 DNA follows: TGTGCCAGCAGTTTCTCCGGGACAGGGGCCTACGAGCAGTACTTC. Amino acids: CASSFSGTGAYEQYF.

J is TRBJ1-1 and V is TRBV6-5; 7 positions match TRBD1. Losses at the gene ends were 5 bases for V and 8 bases for J; bases not matched to a gene: 8. The CDR3 sequence is 13 residues long. Germline CDR1 reads MNHEY; CDR2 reads SVGAGI. CDR3 bases: TGTGCCAGCAGTCTTGGGGACAGACAAGAAGCTTTCTTT. Protein sequence: CASSLGDRQEAFF.

This chain uses TRBV5-4 with TRBJ1-2; 8 bases agree with TRBD1. In germline, CDR1 is SGHNT, CDR2 YYREEE (reference sequence). V dropped 0 bases and J dropped 4; count of bases not matched to a gene: 2. The CDR3 is made up of 14 amino acids. For the CDR3, the DNA is TGTGCCAGCAGCTTGGACAGGGGGATCTATGGCTACACCTTC. It is translated as CASSLDRGIYGYTF. The variable domain in full, with the rest retrieved from reference TRBV5-4 and TRBJ1-2, is ETGVTQSPTHLIKTRGQQVTLRCSSQSGHNTVSWYQQALGQGPQFIFQYYREEENGRGNFPPRFSGLQFPNYSSELNVNALELDDSALYLCASSLDRGIYGYTFGSGTRLTVV.

This chain connects TRBV7-2 to TRBJ2-2; tentative D call: TRBD2 (6 bases). V was cut by 7 bases and J by 6 bases, with 18 bases left in between. CDR3 size: 15 residues. The germline gives CDR1 SGHTA, CDR2 FQGNSA. CDR3 nucleotides: TGTGCCAGCATCTCCGGACTAATCGGCTCCGGGGAGCTGTTTTTT. Translated: CASISGLIGSGELFF.

The V call is TRBV30, the J call TRBJ1-5; 7 bases line up with TRBD1. There are 15 residues in the CDR3. The germline gives CDR1 GTSNPN, CDR2 SVGIG (reference sequence). Trimming cost V 4 bases and J 6 bases; bases outside gene matches: 12. CDR3 bases: TGTGCCTGGACCCCTCCGGGGCCAGGGGGTCAGCCCCAGCATTTT. Its protein product is CAWTPPGPGGQPQHF.

V is TRBV6-5 and J is TRBJ2-1, with 14 positions matching TRBD2. The CDR3 contains 13 residues. CDR1 and CDR2 from the germline V gene are MNHEY and SVGAGI. V shed 6 bases, J shed 10 bases, and the junction held 2 bases outside the gene matches. The CDR3 sequence is CASRRTSGREQFF. The CDR3 nucleotides are TGTGCCAGCAGGCGGACTAGCGGGAGGGAGCAGTTCTTC.

The gene calls are TRBV25-1 and TRBJ1-1; 8 bases agree with TRBD1. CDR3 size: 14 residues. CDR1 is MGHDK, CDR2 SYGVNS, per germline. J lost 2 bases, V lost 4 bases, and 3 bases had no gene match. The CDR3 sequence is CASSGDRGNTEAFF. The CDR3 region has the DNA TGTGCCAGCAGTGGAGACAGGGGCAACACTGAAGCTTTCTTT.

The chain employs TRBV5-1 and TRBJ2-3; 16 positions match TRBD2. Germline values: CDR1 SGHRS, CDR2 YFSETQ. With V trimmed by 2 bases and J by 2 bases, 8 bases remained unmatched. The length of the CDR3 is 19 residues. This CDR3 is CASSLGTSGRGPSTDTQYF. DNA for the CDR3: TGCGCCAGCAGCTTAGGGACTAGCGGGAGGGGACCGTCCACAGATACGCAGTATTTT.